This entry describes one T cell receptor (beta chain). One Seattle source followed patients from active infection through their disease course. The CDR3 is 15 residues long. Germline values: CDR1 SGHTA, CDR2 FQGNSA. V lost 2 bases and J lost 4; bases outside the gene matches: 7. This sample was taken from a study of blood T cell repertoires in COVID-19. Study background: Both acute and convalescent COVID-19 samples were obtained from the United States, Italy and Spain. Sources were T cells, B-cell-depleted T cells, or PBMCs; the material itself was cDNA or gDNA.

Original handling: The assay estimated nucleated cells by amplifying reference gene primers. This table comes from immunoSEQ multiplex PCR, and its TCRdb copy is limited to in-frame clones, with some not included. V, J and clone size derive from that table, while D and trimming were established from the DNA sequence. The sample lists 250,000 or so clones, roughly 90% occurring once. Specimen: peripheral blood. The TCR comes from a woman aged 55-70 years with COVID-19, enrolled during active disease. This chain links TRBV7-2 with TRBJ2-7, with 8 bases aligning to TRBD1. CDR3 protein: CASSLRNGQGYEQYF. CDR3 DNA: TGTGCCAGCAGCTTACGCAATGGACAGGGATACGAGCAGTACTTC.